This TCR beta chain was sequenced during a study of blood T cell repertoires in COVID-19. About the research overall: Samples taken during acute and convalescent COVID-19 were collected in the United States, Italy and Spain. From T cells, B-cell-depleted T cells, or PBMCs came the material, which was cDNA or gDNA.

In the original analysis: Amplifying reference gene primers gave estimates of nucleated cell counts. Sequencing used immunoSEQ multiplex PCR; TCRdb keeps in-frame clones, though not all of them. The V and J calls and clone size were taken over from that table, and D and trimming were inferred from the DNA. The sample includes about 95,000 clones, roughly 90% of them seen just once. This clone appeared once. This CDR3 contains 16 residues. V lost 0 bases to trimming and J lost 1 base, with 11 bases between them. CDR1 is SGHDT, CDR2 YYEEEE, per germline. Recruited during active infection, patients (from Seattle) were subsequently followed longitudinally.

The V call is TRBV5-6, the J call TRBJ1-5; TRBD1 is a possible D gene (5 bases). This TCR was recovered from a man in his 60s with COVID-19, enrolled during active disease. The material sequenced was peripheral blood. CDR3 nucleotides: TGTGCCAGCAGCTTGGCCAGGGCGGGGAGCAATCAGCCCCAGCATTTT. As protein: CASSLARAGSNQPQHF.